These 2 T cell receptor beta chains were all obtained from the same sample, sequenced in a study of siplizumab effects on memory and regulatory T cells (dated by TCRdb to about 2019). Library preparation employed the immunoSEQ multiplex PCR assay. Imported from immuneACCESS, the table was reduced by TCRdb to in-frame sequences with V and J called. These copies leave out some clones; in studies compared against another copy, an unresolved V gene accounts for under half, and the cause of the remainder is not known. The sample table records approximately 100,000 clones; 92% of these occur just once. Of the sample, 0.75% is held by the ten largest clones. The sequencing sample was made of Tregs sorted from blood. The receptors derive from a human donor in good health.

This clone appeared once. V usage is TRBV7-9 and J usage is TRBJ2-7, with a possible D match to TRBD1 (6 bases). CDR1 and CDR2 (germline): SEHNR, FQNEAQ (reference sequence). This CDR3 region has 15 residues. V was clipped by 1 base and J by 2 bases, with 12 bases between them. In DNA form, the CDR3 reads TGTGCCAGCAGCTTAGATACAGGGTCCCCCTACGAGCAGTACTTC. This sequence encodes CASSLDTGSPYEQYF.

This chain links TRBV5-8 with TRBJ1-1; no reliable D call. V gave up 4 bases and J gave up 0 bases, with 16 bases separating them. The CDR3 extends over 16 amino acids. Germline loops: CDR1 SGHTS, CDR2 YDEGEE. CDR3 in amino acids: CASSPDGRRMNTEAFF. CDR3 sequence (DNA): TGTGCCAGCAGCCCCGACGGGAGGAGAATGAACACTGAAGCTTTCTTT.